What follows are 10 T cell receptor beta chains derived from one specimen sequenced in a study of OX40 agonist ivuxolimab in advanced cancers. The assay was immunoSEQ multiplex PCR, and TCRdb's table has in-frame clones only and misses some. Of some 18,000 clones in the sample, just over 70% are singletons; the top ten hold about 16%. Specimen: CD4+ or CD8+ T cells sorted from blood, collected in a trial of the OX40 agonist ivuxolimab. These TCRs come from an adult with an advanced solid tumor such as melanoma, head and neck, liver or kidney cancer.

The rearrangement uses TRBV14 and TRBJ2-7; the match to TRBD2 covers 8 bases. Germline V CDR1 and CDR2: SGHDN, FVKESK. There are 16 residues in the CDR3. The V segment lost 1 base and the J segment 3 bases; nucleotides outside the gene matches: 8. The CDR3 spells CASSQAFSGRSYEQYF. The CDR3 DNA reads as TGTGCCAGCAGCCAAGCTTTCAGCGGGAGAAGCTACGAGCAGTACTTC. Together with reference TRBV14 and TRBJ2-7, the CDR3 gives the full variable domain: EAGVTQFPSHSVIEKGQTVTLRCDPISGHDNLYWYRRVMGKEIKFLLHFVKESKQDESGMPNNRFLAERTGGTYSTLKVQPAELEDSGVYFCASSQAFSGRSYEQYFGPGTRLTVT.

This clone is medium-sized. The CDR3 DNA follows: TGTGCCAGCAGTCCACAGGGTGGCACTGAAGCTTTCTTT. Translated, it gives CASSPQGGTEAFF. This rearrangement joins TRBV28 to TRBJ1-1; D might be TRBD1 (6 bases). V was cut by 5 bases and J by 4 bases, with 11 bases left in between. This CDR3 spans 13 amino acids. Looked up from germline, CDR1 is MDHEN and CDR2 is SYDVKM. Based on the CDR3 plus reference TRBV28 and TRBJ1-1, the full variable domain is DVKVTQSSRYLVKRTGEKVFLECVQDMDHENMFWYRQDPGLGLRLIYFSYDVKMKEKGDIPEGYSVSREKKERFSLILESASTNQTSMYLCASSPQGGTEAFFGQGTRLTVV.

V and J are TRBV6-6 and TRBJ1-2, with 8 bases matching TRBD1. Unmatched junction bases numbered 7, after V lost 6 bases and J lost 4 bases. The germline V gene encodes CDR1 MNHNY and CDR2 SVGAGI (reference sequence). The CDR3 extends over 14 amino acids. The CDR3 coding sequence is TGTGCCAGCAGCTCCGGGACAGGCTTCTATGGCTACACCTTC. Its protein product is CASSSGTGFYGYTF.

The genes are TRBV7-8 and TRBJ1-2, with 11 bases matching TRBD1. The CDR3 is 14 amino acids. With V trimmed by 6 bases and J by 4 bases, 4 bases remained unmatched. Looked up from germline, CDR1 is SGHVS and CDR2 is FQNEAQ. The CDR3 region is CASRPGQGGYGYTF. CDR3 in DNA: TGTGCCAGCAGACCGGGACAGGGGGGCTATGGCTACACCTTC.

V gene TRBV6-5 combines with J gene TRBJ2-3; 10 positions match TRBD2. V was clipped by 7 bases and J by 6 bases; unmatched bases: 10. The CDR3 is made up of 15 amino acids. Germline assignment: CDR1 MNHEY and CDR2 SVGAGI. In nucleotides, the CDR3 is TGTGCCAGCACCTGGACTAGCGGAGTGGGGGATACGCAGTATTTT. Translation: CASTWTSGVGDTQYF.

CDR3 sequence: CASRGAQGPWYTF. CDR3 DNA: TGTGCCAGCAGGGGGGCACAGGGACCCTGGTACACCTTC. The chain employs TRBV2 and TRBJ1-2; D might be TRBD1 (6 bases). V was cut by 6 bases and J by 11 bases, with 19 bases left in between. CDR3 length: 13 amino acids. Germline CDR1 reads SNHLY; CDR2 reads FYNNEI.

This clone was seen only once. The V gene is TRBV6-1, the J gene TRBJ1-1, with D possibly TRBD1 on 5 matching bases. Germline CDR1 reads MNHNS; CDR2 reads SASEGT. V lost 0 bases and J lost 1, with 18 bases in between. The CDR3 contains 18 residues. The CDR3 region is CASSEAGGYWGWNTEAFF. In DNA form, the CDR3 reads TGTGCCAGCAGTGAAGCCGGGGGATATTGGGGGTGGAACACTGAAGCTTTCTTT.

The V and J genes are TRBV2 and TRBJ1-2, with 9 positions matching TRBD1. CDR1 and CDR2 from the germline V gene are SNHLY and FYNNEI. The CDR3 consists of 14 residues. With 4 bases clipped from V and 1 base from J, the junction kept 1 base outside the gene matches. CDR3 in amino acids: CASSGGQGNYGYTF. CDR3 nucleotides: TGTGCCAGCAGTGGGGGACAGGGTAACTATGGCTACACCTTC.

The chain carries TRBV9 and TRBJ2-7, with 10 bases fitting TRBD2. There are 16 residues in the CDR3. Germline V CDR1 and CDR2: SGDLS, YYNGEE. With V trimmed by 0 bases and J by 3 bases, 6 bases remained unmatched. The CDR3 sequence is CASSVGLAGVGYEQYF. CDR3 nucleotide sequence: TGTGCCAGCAGCGTAGGCCTAGCGGGAGTGGGCTACGAGCAGTACTTC.

The J gene is TRBJ2-3, the V gene TRBV11-2; weak D call: TRBD1 (5 bases). V was cut by 1 base and J by 0 bases, with 8 bases left in between. The germline V gene encodes CDR1 SGHAT and CDR2 FQNNGV. The CDR3 loop spans 15 amino acids. The CDR3 protein is CASSLGGTSTDTQYF. The CDR3, as DNA: TGTGCCAGCAGCTTAGGGGGCACTAGCACAGATACGCAGTATTTT.